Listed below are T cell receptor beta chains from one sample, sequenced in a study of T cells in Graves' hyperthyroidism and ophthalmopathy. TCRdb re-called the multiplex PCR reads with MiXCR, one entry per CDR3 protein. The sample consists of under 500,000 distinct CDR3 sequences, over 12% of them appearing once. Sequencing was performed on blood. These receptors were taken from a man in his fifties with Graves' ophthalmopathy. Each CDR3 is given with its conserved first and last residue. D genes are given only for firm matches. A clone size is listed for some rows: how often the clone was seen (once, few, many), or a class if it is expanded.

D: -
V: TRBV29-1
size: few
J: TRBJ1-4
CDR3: CSVKDGNEKLFF
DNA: TGCAGCGTTAAGGACGGTAATGAAAAACTGTTTTTT

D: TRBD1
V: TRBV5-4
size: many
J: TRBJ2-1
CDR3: CASRITSGTANNEQFF
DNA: TGTGCCAGCAGGATCACTTCCGGGACAGCTAACAATGAGCAGTTCTTC

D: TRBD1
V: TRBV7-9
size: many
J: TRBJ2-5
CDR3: CASSRGTVQETQYF
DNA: TGTGCCAGCAGCAGAGGGACAGTCCAAGAGACCCAGTACTTC

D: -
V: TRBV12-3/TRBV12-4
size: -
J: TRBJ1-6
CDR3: CASSLGRSSYNSPLHF
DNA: TGTGCCAGCAGTTTAGGCAGGAGCTCCTATAATTCACCCCTCCACTTT

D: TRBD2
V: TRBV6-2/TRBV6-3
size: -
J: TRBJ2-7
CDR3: CASSYGLAGVTEQYF
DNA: TGTGCCAGCAGTTACGGTCTAGCGGGAGTTACCGAGCAGTACTTC

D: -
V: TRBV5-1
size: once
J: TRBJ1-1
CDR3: CASSFENSNTEAFF
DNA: TGCGCCAGCAGCTTTGAGAATTCGAACACTGAAGCTTTCTTT

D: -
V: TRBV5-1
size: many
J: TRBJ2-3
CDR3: CASSLDKPPTDTQYF
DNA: TGCGCCAGCAGCTTGGACAAACCTCCCACAGATACGCAGTATTTT

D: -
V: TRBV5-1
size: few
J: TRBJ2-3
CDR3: CASTGTSSTDTQYF
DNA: TGCGCCAGCACCGGGACTTCTAGCACAGATACGCAGTATTTT

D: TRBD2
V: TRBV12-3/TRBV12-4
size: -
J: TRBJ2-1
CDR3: CASSLAGGPGYNEQFF
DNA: TGTGCCAGCAGTCTAGCGGGAGGGCCGGGGTACAATGAGCAGTTCTTC

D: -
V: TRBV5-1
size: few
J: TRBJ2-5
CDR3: CASSLAIRAERPPQYF
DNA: TGCGCCAGCAGCTTGGCCATCCGGGCTGAAAGACCACCCCAGTACTTC

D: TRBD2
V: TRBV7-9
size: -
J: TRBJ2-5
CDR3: CASTPVPPFLAGVAETQYF
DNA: TGTGCCAGCACCCCCGTCCCCCCTTTTCTAGCGGGAGTTGCAGAGACCCAGTACTTC

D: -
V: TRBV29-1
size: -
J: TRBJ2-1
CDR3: CSPREDNEQFF
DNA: TGCAGCCCAAGGGAGGACAATGAGCAGTTCTTC

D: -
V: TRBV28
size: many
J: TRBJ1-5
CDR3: CASSPEWAQHF
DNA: TGTGCCAGCAGCCCCGAATGGGCCCAGCATTTT

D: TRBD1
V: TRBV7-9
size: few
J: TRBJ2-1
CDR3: CASSLIPGQGQNEQFF
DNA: TGTGCCAGCAGCTTGATCCCGGGACAGGGGCAAAATGAGCAGTTCTTC

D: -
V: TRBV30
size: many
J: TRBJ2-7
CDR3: CAWSPMEIQYF
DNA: TGTGCCTGGAGTCCGATGGAAATACAGTACTTC

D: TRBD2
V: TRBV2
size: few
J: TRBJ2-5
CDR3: CAGGGRAGSQETQYF
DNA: TGTGCCGGTGGCGGGAGGGCCGGGAGCCAAGAGACCCAGTACTTC

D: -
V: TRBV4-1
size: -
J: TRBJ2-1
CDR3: CASSQRGWNEQFF
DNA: TGCGCCAGCAGCCAAAGAGGCTGGAATGAGCAGTTCTTC

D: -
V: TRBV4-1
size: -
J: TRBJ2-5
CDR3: CASSQVGGHKGETQYF
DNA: TGCGCCAGCAGCCAAGTCGGAGGACACAAGGGAGAGACCCAGTACTTC

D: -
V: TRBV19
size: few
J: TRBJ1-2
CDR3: CASAAYGTRAKSNYGYTF
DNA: TGTGCCAGCGCTGCCTACGGGACACGAGCTAAGTCCAACTATGGCTACACCTTC

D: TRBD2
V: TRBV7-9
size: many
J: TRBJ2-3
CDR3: CASSRGTSGRVPQYF
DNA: TGTGCCAGCAGCCGAGGGACTAGCGGGAGGGTACCGCAGTATTTT

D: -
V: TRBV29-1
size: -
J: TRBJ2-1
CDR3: CSTDRSYNEQFF
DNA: TGCAGCACTGACAGATCCTACAATGAGCAGTTCTTC

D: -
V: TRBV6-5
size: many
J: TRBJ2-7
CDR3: CASSYSIIGTGFSYEQYF
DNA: TGTGCCAGCAGTTACTCGATCATTGGGACTGGCTTTTCCTACGAGCAGTACTTC

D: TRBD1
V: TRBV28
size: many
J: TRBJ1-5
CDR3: CASSLLRTGGFGQPQHF
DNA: TGTGCCAGCAGTTTACTTCGAACAGGGGGCTTCGGTCAGCCCCAGCATTTT

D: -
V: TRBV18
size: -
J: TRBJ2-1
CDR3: CASSPPPQGIYNEQFF
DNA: TGTGCCAGCTCACCACCCCCACAAGGGATATACAATGAGCAGTTCTTC

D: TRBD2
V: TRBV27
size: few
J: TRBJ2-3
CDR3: CASRLSGRAADTQYF
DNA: TGTGCCAGCCGACTTAGCGGGAGGGCCGCAGATACGCAGTATTTT

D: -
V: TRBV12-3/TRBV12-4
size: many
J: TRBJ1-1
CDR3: CASSYLEKNTEAFF
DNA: TGTGCCAGCAGTTACCTTGAGAAGAACACTGAAGCTTTCTTT

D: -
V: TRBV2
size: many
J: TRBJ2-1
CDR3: CASSELEERNEQFF
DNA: TGTGCCAGCAGTGAGTTAGAAGAACGCAATGAGCAGTTCTTC

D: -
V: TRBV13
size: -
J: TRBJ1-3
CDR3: CASSLKGGSGNTIYF
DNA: TGTGCCAGCAGCTTAAAGGGCGGCTCTGGAAACACCATATATTTT